These 25 T cell receptor beta chains were sequenced from one sample in a study of T cell repertoires in cytomegalovirus infection. TCRdb re-analysed the reads in MiXCR, keeping a single row per CDR3 protein. The sample yields just over 300,000 distinct CDR3 sequences, roughly 15% seen once. Sequencing input: PBMCs. These receptors all come from a human donor in good health (CMV status not recorded). Some clones in this sample may be carry-over from other donors' samples.

The CDR3 protein is CASSQGVGYEQYF. The CDR3 region has the DNA TGCGCCAGCAGCCAAGGTGTAGGGTACGAGCAGTACTTC. The chain recombines TRBV4-3 with TRBJ2-7; D is unclear. The germline CDR1 and CDR2 sequences are LGHNA and YSLEER. The CDR3 has 13 amino acids. V was clipped by 1 base and J by 4 bases, with 8 bases between them.

Notes on this clonotype: This sequence may be a read error, since a much larger clone differs from it by one base. This CDR3 reads CATMDGGGPQETQYF. In DNA form, the CDR3 reads TGTGCCACCATGGACGGCGGGGGGCCTCAAGAGACCCAGTACTTC. The V call is TRBV24-1, the J call TRBJ2-5; 8 bases agree with TRBD2. This CDR3 region has 15 residues. Germline V gives CDR1 KGHDR, CDR2 SFDVKD. Unmatched junction bases numbered 9, after V lost 8 bases and J lost 2 bases.

This clonotype was seen only a few times. The chain recombines TRBV6-2 or TRBV6-3 with TRBJ1-1; possibly TRBD1 for D (6 bases). Looked up from germline, CDR1 is MNHEY and CDR2 is SVGEGT. The germline V and J ends were trimmed by 8 bases and 4 bases, with 11 bases remaining between them. The CDR3 runs 12 residues. The CDR3: CASGEQGTEAFF. The CDR3 nucleotides read TGTGCCAGCGGGGAACAGGGCACTGAAGCTTTCTTT.

In this sample, this clonotype turned up many times. The chain combines TRBV7-8 with TRBJ1-3; no definite D call. CDR1 is SGHVS and CDR2 is FQNEAQ in the germline V gene. This CDR3 has 12 amino acids. V dropped 5 bases and J dropped 6 bases, with 8 bases sitting between them. CDR3 coding DNA: TGTGCCAGCAGCCCGGACCTAAACACCATATATTTT. Translating gives CASSPDLNTIYF.

This clonotype turned up a few times. The CDR3 region is CASSYRLTGTNTEAFF. As DNA, the CDR3 is TGTGCCAGCAGTTACCGCCTGACAGGGACGAACACTGAAGCTTTCTTT. This rearrangement joins TRBV27 to TRBJ1-1; 7 positions match TRBD1. The CDR3 has 16 amino acids. Per the germline V gene, CDR1 is MNHEY and CDR2 is SMNVEV (reference sequence). V lost 4 bases and J lost 1; bases outside the gene matches: 9.

This clonotype has a handful of counts. The chain links TRBV24-1 to TRBJ2-1; 14 bases match TRBD2. Germline trimming cut 4 bases from V and 6 bases from J; bases unmatched to any gene: 4. Germline values: CDR1 KGHDR, CDR2 SFDVKD. The CDR3 runs to 16 residues. The CDR3 DNA reads as TGTGCCACCAGTGACCCCGGACTAGCGGGGGGCAATGAGCAGTTCTTC. It is translated as CATSDPGLAGGNEQFF.

In this sample, this clonotype turned up many times. V usage is TRBV24-1 and J usage is TRBJ2-4; D call uncertain. This CDR3 is 13 amino acids long. V dropped 6 bases and J dropped 5 bases, with 10 bases sitting between them. Per germline, CDR1 KGHDR and CDR2 SFDVKD. The CDR3 loop reads CATSPTTQNIQYF. The CDR3 DNA is TGTGCCACCAGTCCCACAACACAAAACATTCAGTACTTC.

This clonotype was observed a handful of times. The CDR3 sequence: CASSSMGTGSSQPQHF. DNA for the CDR3: TGTGCCAGCAGCTCGATGGGGACAGGGTCTAGTCAGCCCCAGCATTTT. The chain is built from TRBV7-9 and TRBJ1-5, with 9 bases identical to TRBD1. CDR3 size: 16 residues. CDR1 and CDR2 (germline): SEHNR, FQNEAQ (reference sequence). V lost 4 bases to trimming and J lost 6 bases; unmatched junction nucleotides: 10. The variable domain in full, with the rest retrieved from reference TRBV7-9 and TRBJ1-5, is DTGVSQNPRHKITKRGQNVTFRCDPISEHNRLYWYRQTLGQGPEFLTYFQNEAQLEKSRLLSDRFSAERPKGSFSTLEIQRTEQGDSAMYLCASSSMGTGSSQPQHFGDGTRLSIL.

J is TRBJ2-3 and V is TRBV20-1; 9 bases agree with TRBD2. CDR1 and CDR2 from the germline V gene are DFQATT and SNEGSKA (reference sequence). Trimming removed 3 bases from V and 5 bases from J; junction bases left unmatched: 6. The CDR3 loop spans 14 amino acids. CDR3 bases: TGCAGTGCTAGCAGCGGGGGGCCGGGAGATACGCAGTATTTT. Translated, it gives CSASSGGPGDTQYF.

The chain links TRBV7-2 to TRBJ2-7, with D perhaps given as TRBD1 or TRBD2 (7 bases each). This CDR3 has 15 amino acids. Germline V CDR1 and CDR2: SGHTA, FQGNSA. Trimming cost V 3 bases and J 0 bases, with 12 bases left between them. The CDR3 coding sequence is TGTGCCAGCAGCTTCCAGGGGGGGCACTCCTACGAGCAGTACTTC. Translation gives CASSFQGGHSYEQYF. Combining the CDR3 with reference TRBV7-2 and TRBJ2-7 gives the whole variable domain GAGVSQSPSNKVTEKGKDVELRCDPISGHTALYWYRQSLGQGLEFLIYFQGNSAPDKSGLPSDRFSAERTGGSVSTLTIQRTQQEDSAVYLCASSFQGGHSYEQYFGPGTRLTVT.

This chain joins TRBV6-6 and TRBJ1-5, with a possible D match to TRBD1 (6 bases). Per the germline V gene, CDR1 is MNHNY and CDR2 is SVGAGI (reference sequence). The V gene lost 7 bases and the J gene lost 5 bases, with 18 bases spanning the gap. The CDR3 is 15 amino acids. CDR3: CASTDRGARDQPQHF. CDR3 bases: TGTGCCAGCACCGATCGGGGGGCGAGAGATCAGCCCCAGCATTTT.

This clonotype showed up many times. The chain is built from TRBV7-2 and TRBJ1-5; D call uncertain. The length of the CDR3 is 15 residues. In germline, CDR1 is SGHTA, CDR2 FQGNSA. V lost 1 base and J lost 2, with 9 bases in between. The CDR3 sequence: CASSLVGFGNQPQHF. The CDR3 DNA is TGTGCCAGCAGCTTAGTCGGGTTTGGCAATCAGCCCCAGCATTTT. Full variable domain (outside the CDR3, taken from reference TRBV7-2 and TRBJ1-5): GAGVSQSPSNKVTEKGKDVELRCDPISGHTALYWYRQSLGQGLEFLIYFQGNSAPDKSGLPSDRFSAERTGGSVSTLTIQRTQQEDSAVYLCASSLVGFGNQPQHFGDGTRLSIL.

This clonotype was seen ten or more times. The J gene is TRBJ2-2, the V gene TRBV12-3 or TRBV12-4; D is unclear. V lost 3 bases, J lost 0 bases, and 8 bases lay in between. The CDR3 loop spans 15 amino acids. CDR3 sequence: CASSLSGSNTGELFF. The CDR3 coding sequence is TGTGCCAGCAGTTTGTCCGGGTCGAACACCGGGGAGCTGTTTTTT.

At least ten counts were recorded for this clonotype. The chain joins TRBV12-3 or TRBV12-4 to TRBJ1-6; D is unclear. The germline V and J ends were trimmed by 2 bases and 7 bases, with 12 bases remaining between them. The CDR3 contains 15 residues. The CDR3 sequence is CASSLRSLGNSPLHF. In DNA form, the CDR3 reads TGTGCCAGCAGTTTAAGATCCCTGGGGAATTCACCCCTCCACTTT.

This clonotype has a count of ten or more. The chain uses TRBV6-1 and TRBJ2-7, with 12 bases aligning to TRBD2. The V gene end was trimmed by 2 bases and the J gene end by 3 bases; junction bases not matched to a gene: 2. The CDR3 runs 15 residues. Germline-derived CDR1 and CDR2 are MNHNS and SASEGT. In nucleotides, the CDR3 is TGTGCCAGCAGTGAACTAGCGGGGGGGAACTACGAGCAGTACTTC. The encoded protein is CASSELAGGNYEQYF.

This clonotype was seen only a few times. The V gene is TRBV12-3 or TRBV12-4, the J gene TRBJ1-2, with unresolved D. The length of the CDR3 is 16 residues. V shed 1 base and J shed 1 base, with 13 bases lying between them. CDR3 DNA: TGTGCCAGCAGTTTAGATGCCAGTGTTCATAACTATGGCTACACCTTC. Translated: CASSLDASVHNYGYTF.

A few counts support this clonotype. V usage is TRBV20-1 and J usage is TRBJ1-5; D gene ambiguous. Trimming shortened V by 0 bases and J by 9 bases, and 12 bases separated the two germline ends. The CDR3 has 13 residues. Germline V gene sequence: CDR1 DFQATT, CDR2 SNEGSKA (reference sequence). As DNA, the CDR3 is TGCAGTGCTAGAGATGGGAGACTTGGGCCCCAGCATTTT. As protein: CSARDGRLGPQHF.

This clonotype was seen at least ten times. V and J are TRBV7-2 and TRBJ1-3; 7 nucleotides match TRBD1. This CDR3 comprises 15 residues. The V and J ends lost 5 bases and 2 bases, in that order; junction bases with no gene match: 6. CDR1 SGHTA and CDR2 FQGNSA come from the germline V gene. This CDR3 is CASSPGRGTGNTIYF. The CDR3, as DNA: TGTGCCAGCAGCCCCGGCAGGGGGACTGGAAACACCATATATTTT.

This clonotype was counted only a few times. The genes are TRBV20-1 and TRBJ2-7; TRBD1 matches 9 bases. After removal of 2 bases from V and 6 bases from J, the junction contained 5 bases not matched to a gene. Germline CDR1 DFQATT, CDR2 SNEGSKA (reference sequence). The CDR3 has 13 amino acids. The CDR3 region has the DNA TGCAGTGCTAGAAACAGGGGGCTTGGCGAGCAGTACTTC. Translation gives CSARNRGLGEQYF.

This clonotype has ten or more counts. The V and J genes are TRBV7-2 and TRBJ2-3; the D is unclear. The CDR3 runs 13 residues. Germline V gene data show CDR1 as SGHTA and CDR2 as FQGNSA. V was shortened by 4 bases and J by 6 bases, with 11 bases between the two germline ends. CDR3 sequence: CASSYDRGDTQYF. The CDR3 nucleotides are TGTGCCAGCAGCTACGACCGTGGGGATACGCAGTATTTT.

Many counts were recorded for this clonotype. The V gene is TRBV11-2, the J gene TRBJ2-2; 12 positions agree with TRBD2. The V segment lost 4 bases and the J segment 5 bases; nucleotides outside the gene matches: 2. Germline values: CDR1 SGHAT, CDR2 FQNNGV. The CDR3 length is 15 residues. CDR3 nucleotide sequence: TGTGCCAGCAGCTCCGGGACTAGCGGGACCGGGGAGCTGTTTTTT. This translates into CASSSGTSGTGELFF. The whole variable domain, filled in from reference TRBV11-2 and TRBJ2-2, reads EAGVAQSPRYKIIEKRQSVAFWCNPISGHATLYWYQQILGQGPKLLIQFQNNGVVDDSQLPKDRFSAERLKGVDSTLKIQPAKLEDSAVYLCASSSGTSGTGELFFGEGSRLTVL.

This clonotype occurred many times. The V call is TRBV25-1, the J call TRBJ2-3, with 11 bases lining up with TRBD2. CDR1 is MGHDK and CDR2 is SYGVNS in the germline V gene. The V and J ends lost 2 bases and 4 bases, in that order; junction bases with no gene match: 5. The CDR3 runs to 16 residues. The CDR3 sequence: CASSETTSGEADTQYF. CDR3 coding DNA: TGTGCCAGCAGTGAAACGACTAGCGGGGAGGCAGATACGCAGTATTTT.

Only a few counts were recorded for this clonotype. V is TRBV2 and J is TRBJ1-1, with TRBD1 matching over 10 bases. Germline CDR1 is SNHLY and CDR2 is FYNNEI. Losses at the gene ends were 6 bases for V and 4 bases for J; bases not matched to a gene: 8. This CDR3 has 15 residues. Written as DNA, the CDR3 is TGTGCCAGCAGCACCCGGGACAGGGGTGCCACTGAAGCTTTCTTT. This sequence encodes CASSTRDRGATEAFF.

This clonotype was seen many times. The chain joins TRBV11-1 to TRBJ1-1; D possibly corresponds to TRBD1 (5 bases). Trimming took off 5 bases at V and 0 bases at J, with 10 bases between the two ends. CDR3 length: 14 residues. From germline, CDR1 is SGHAT and CDR2 FQDESV (reference sequence). The CDR3 reads CASSTTVMNTEAFF. The CDR3 region has the DNA TGTGCCAGCAGCACGACAGTCATGAACACTGAAGCTTTCTTT.

This chain joins TRBV7-9 and TRBJ1-3, with 8 bases matching TRBD1. Per germline, CDR1 SEHNR and CDR2 FQNEAQ (reference sequence). V was pared by 5 bases and J by 0 bases, with 12 bases of the junction left unmatched. The CDR3 consists of 18 residues. The CDR3 is CASSQTLGTGSSGNTIYF. DNA for the CDR3: TGTGCCAGCAGCCAAACCCTAGGGACAGGCAGCTCTGGAAACACCATATATTTT.